What follows is one T cell receptor (beta chain) and its context. Its target is not known. Germline V gene lookup returns CDR1 LNHDA and CDR2 SQIVND (reference sequence). Trimming left V 1 base short and J 1 base short, with 11 bases between. There are 16 residues in the CDR3. This specimen comes from a study of cytomegalovirus exposure and HLA in healthy donors. Broader study findings: An analysis that was carried out later associated approximately 15,000 TCR beta sequences with HLA alleles at 0.05 false discovery rate. Generally TCR sequences proved uncommon, though certain public TCRs appeared in numerous donors.

Whereas donors were nominally healthy upon sampling, unrecorded immune exposures were probable. Vbeta (60) and Jbeta (13) primers were used in the PCR. Only in-frame clones appear in the TCRdb table, and some are missing; sequencing was by immunoSEQ multiplex PCR. Of around 99,000 clones in the sample, approximately 79% were seen once. This sequence joins TRBV19 and TRBJ1-5; D remains unclear. The sequencing sample was made of PBMCs. This TCR derives from a woman aged 40 to 50 in good health and CMV-seropositive. The CDR3 coding sequence is TGTGCCAGTAGTATAGTTGGAGGTTCAAGCAATCAGCCCCAGCATTTT. Its protein product is CASSIVGGSSNQPQHF.